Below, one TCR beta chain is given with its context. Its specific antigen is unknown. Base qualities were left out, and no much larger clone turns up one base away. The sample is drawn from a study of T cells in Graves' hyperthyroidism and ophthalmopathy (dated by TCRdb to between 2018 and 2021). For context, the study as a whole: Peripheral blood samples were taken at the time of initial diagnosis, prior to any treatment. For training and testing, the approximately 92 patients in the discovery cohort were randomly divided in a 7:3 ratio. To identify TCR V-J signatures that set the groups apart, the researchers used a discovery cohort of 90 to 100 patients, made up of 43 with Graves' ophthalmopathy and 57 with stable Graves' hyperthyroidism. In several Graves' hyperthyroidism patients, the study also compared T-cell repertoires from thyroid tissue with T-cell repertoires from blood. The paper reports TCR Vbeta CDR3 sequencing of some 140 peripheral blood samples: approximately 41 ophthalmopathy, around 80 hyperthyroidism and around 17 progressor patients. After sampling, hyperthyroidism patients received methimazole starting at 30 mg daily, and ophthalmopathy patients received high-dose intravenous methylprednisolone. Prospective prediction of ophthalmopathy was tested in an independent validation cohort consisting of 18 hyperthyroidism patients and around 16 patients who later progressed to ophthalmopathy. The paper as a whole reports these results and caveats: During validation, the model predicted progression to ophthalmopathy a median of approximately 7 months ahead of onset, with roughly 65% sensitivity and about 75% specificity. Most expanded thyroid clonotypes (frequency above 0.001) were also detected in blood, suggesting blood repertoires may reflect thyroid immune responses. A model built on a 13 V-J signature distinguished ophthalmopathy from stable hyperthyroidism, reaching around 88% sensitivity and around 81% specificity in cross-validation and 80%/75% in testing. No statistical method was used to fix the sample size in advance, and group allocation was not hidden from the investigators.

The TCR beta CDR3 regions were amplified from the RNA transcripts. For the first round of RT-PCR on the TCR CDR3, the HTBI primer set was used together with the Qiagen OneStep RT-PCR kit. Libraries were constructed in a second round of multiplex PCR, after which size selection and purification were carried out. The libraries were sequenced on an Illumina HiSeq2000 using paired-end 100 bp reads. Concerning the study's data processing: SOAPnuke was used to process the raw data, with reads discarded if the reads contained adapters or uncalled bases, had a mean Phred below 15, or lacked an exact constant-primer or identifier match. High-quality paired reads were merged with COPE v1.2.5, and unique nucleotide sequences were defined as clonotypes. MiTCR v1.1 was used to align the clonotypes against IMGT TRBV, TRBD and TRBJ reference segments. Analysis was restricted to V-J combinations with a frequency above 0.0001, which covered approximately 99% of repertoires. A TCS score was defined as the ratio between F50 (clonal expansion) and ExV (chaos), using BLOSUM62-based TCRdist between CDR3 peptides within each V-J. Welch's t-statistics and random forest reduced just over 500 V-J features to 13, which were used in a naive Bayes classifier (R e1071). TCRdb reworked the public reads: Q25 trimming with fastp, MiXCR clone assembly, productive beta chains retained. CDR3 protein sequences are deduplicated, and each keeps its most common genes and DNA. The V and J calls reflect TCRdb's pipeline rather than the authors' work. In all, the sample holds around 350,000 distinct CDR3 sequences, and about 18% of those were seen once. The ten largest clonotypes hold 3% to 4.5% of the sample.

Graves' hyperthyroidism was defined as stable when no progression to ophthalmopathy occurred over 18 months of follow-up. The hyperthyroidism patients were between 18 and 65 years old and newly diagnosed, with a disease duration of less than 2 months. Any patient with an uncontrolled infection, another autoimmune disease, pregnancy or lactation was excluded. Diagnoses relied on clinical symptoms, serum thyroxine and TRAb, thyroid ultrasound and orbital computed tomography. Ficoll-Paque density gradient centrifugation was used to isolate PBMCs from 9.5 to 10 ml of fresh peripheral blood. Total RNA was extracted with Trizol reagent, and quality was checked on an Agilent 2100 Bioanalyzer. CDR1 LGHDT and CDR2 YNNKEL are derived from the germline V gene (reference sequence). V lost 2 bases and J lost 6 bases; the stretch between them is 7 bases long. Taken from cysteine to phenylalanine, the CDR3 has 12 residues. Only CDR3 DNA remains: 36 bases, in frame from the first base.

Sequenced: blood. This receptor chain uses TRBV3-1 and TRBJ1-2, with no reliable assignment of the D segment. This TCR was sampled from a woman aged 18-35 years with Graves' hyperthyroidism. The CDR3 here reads CASSQRVHGYTF. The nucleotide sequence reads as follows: TGTGCCAGCAGCCAAAGGGTCCATGGCTACACCTTC.